The 6 T cell receptor beta chains given below trace back to one sample, sequenced in a study of T cell responses to AZD1222 COVID-19 vaccine. Libraries were prepared by immunoSEQ multiplex PCR; TCRdb keeps only in-frame clonotypes and omits some of them. The repertoire holds roughly 140,000 clones, with about 92% as singletons. The source material was peripheral blood, sampled 28 days after the second AZD1222 dose. Source of these receptors: an adult who received the AZD1222 COVID-19 vaccine.

This chain links TRBV19 with TRBJ2-7; 8 bases align to TRBD2. This CDR3 is built from 15 residues. J lost 4 bases, V lost 0 bases, and 5 bases had no gene match. Per the germline V gene, CDR1 is LNHDA and CDR2 is SQIVND (reference sequence). CDR3 coding DNA: TGTGCCAGTAGTATAGACTATGGACTAGCTTACGAGCAGTACTTC. Its translation is CASSIDYGLAYEQYF. The variable domain in full, completed from reference TRBV19 and TRBJ2-7, reads DGGITQSPKYLFRKEGQNVTLSCEQNLNHDAMYWYRQDPGQGLRLIYYSQIVNDFQKGDIAEGYSVSREKKESFPLTVTSAQKNPTAFYLCASSIDYGLAYEQYFGPGTRLTVT.

This chain links TRBV12-5 with TRBJ2-3; D remains unclear. The CDR3 is 10 residues long. The V end lost 6 bases, the J end lost 7 bases, and 5 bases lay between the germline ends. CDR1 is LGHNT, CDR2 FRNRAP, per germline. The CDR3 protein is CASGGNTQYF. As DNA, the CDR3 is TGTGCTAGTGGGGGGAATACGCAGTATTTT.

The CDR3 sequence: CASSIEQGISGNTIYF. The CDR3 DNA reads TGTGCCAGTAGTATTGAGCAGGGGATCTCTGGAAACACCATATATTTT. The V gene is TRBV19, the J gene TRBJ1-3; D may be TRBD1 (6 bases). Germline CDR1 and CDR2: LNHDA and SQIVND (reference sequence). The CDR3 is 16 amino acids. The V and J ends lost 3 bases and 0 bases respectively, with 12 bases between them.

V usage is TRBV2 and J usage is TRBJ1-1; the D is unclear. The germline CDR1 and CDR2 sequences are SNHLY and FYNNEI. There are 13 residues in the CDR3. Trimming removed 2 bases from V and 0 bases from J, with 4 bases in between. CDR3 sequence: CASSELMNTEAFF. CDR3 nucleotide sequence: TGTGCCAGCAGTGAACTAATGAACACTGAAGCTTTCTTT.

The chain recombines TRBV5-6 with TRBJ1-4; D is unclear. The germline CDR1 and CDR2 sequences are SGHDT and YYEEEE. The CDR3 loop spans 14 amino acids. V was shortened by 4 bases and J by 0 bases, with 7 bases between the two germline ends. The CDR3 reads CASSGIATNEKLFF. The CDR3 nucleotides are TGTGCCAGCAGCGGTATTGCAACTAATGAAAAACTGTTTTTT. The full variable domain, completed using reference TRBV5-6 and TRBJ1-4, is DAGVTQSPTHLIKTRGQQVTLRCSPKSGHDTVSWYQQALGQGPQFIFQYYEEEERQRGNFPDRFSGHQFPNYSSELNVNALLLGDSALYLCASSGIATNEKLFFGSGTQLSVL.

The rearrangement links TRBV27 to TRBJ1-5, with D possibly matching TRBD1 (6 bases). The CDR3 is 15 residues long. V was shortened by 2 bases and J by 11 bases, with 19 bases between the two germline ends. Germline values: CDR1 MNHEY, CDR2 SMNVEV (reference sequence). For the CDR3, the DNA is TGTGCCAGCAGTTTAGTGGGGGGGCCCCGGGGGGCCCAGCATTTT. The encoded protein is CASSLVGGPRGAQHF.